One sample yielded the 28 T cell receptor beta chains listed below, sequenced in a study of identical twins. From the 5' RACE reads, TCRdb called clonotypes with MiXCR, one entry per CDR3 protein. The profile shows approximately 1.8 million distinct CDR3 sequences, more than 30% of them singletons. Sequenced material: cord blood. The receptors derive from a newborn girl in good health.

This clonotype was counted ten times or more. The chain combines TRBV20-1 with TRBJ2-3; D not resolved. V lost 5 bases and J 4 bases, leaving 16 bases between the germline ends. Germline CDR1 and CDR2: DFQATT and SNEGSKA (reference sequence). The CDR3 extends over 14 amino acids. This CDR3 is CSADGERASDTQYF. CDR3 sequence (DNA): TGCAGTGCTGACGGAGAACGGGCCTCAGATACGCAGTATTTT.

A few counts support this clonotype. J is TRBJ2-3 and V is TRBV20-1; 13 bases fit TRBD2. The CDR3 has 19 amino acids. With 5 bases clipped from V and 4 bases from J, the junction kept 18 bases outside the gene matches. Germline CDR1 and CDR2: DFQATT and SNEGSKA (reference sequence). The CDR3 loop is CSAAAGTSGILRGADTQYF. For the CDR3, the DNA is TGCAGTGCTGCCGCCGGGACTAGCGGGATCCTCCGAGGAGCAGATACGCAGTATTTT.

This clonotype was seen only a few times. The chain recombines TRBV12-3 or TRBV12-4 with TRBJ2-1; D is possibly TRBD2 (6 bases). The V gene lost 4 bases and the J gene lost 0 bases, with 7 bases spanning the gap. The CDR3 sequence is 14 residues long. For the CDR3, the DNA is TGTGCCAGCAGTTGGGGGGACTCCTACAATGAGCAGTTCTTC. This gives the protein CASSWGDSYNEQFF.

A remark on this clonotype: A clone one base away is much larger, so this may be a read error. The chain uses TRBV28 and TRBJ2-1; the match to TRBD1 covers 7 bases. This CDR3 region has 16 residues. J lost 0 bases, V lost 2 bases, and 4 bases had no gene match. Germline loops: CDR1 MDHEN, CDR2 SYDVKM. In DNA, the CDR3 is TGTGCCAGCAGTTTAGACGGACAGGTCTCCTACAATGAGCAGTTCTTC. Encoded protein: CASSLDGQVSYNEQFF.

This clonotype was seen only a few times. This rearrangement joins TRBV20-1 to TRBJ2-1, with TRBD2 as a possible D gene (5 bases). Trimming shortened V by 0 bases and J by 6 bases, and 9 bases separated the two germline ends. Germline V gene data show CDR1 as DFQATT and CDR2 as SNEGSKA (reference sequence). CDR3 length equals 13 residues. CDR3 bases: TGCAGTGCTAGAGATAGGCTAGCCAATGAGCAGTTCTTC. Residues: CSARDRLANEQFF.

The chain recombines TRBV4-1 with TRBJ1-1; D might be TRBD1 (5 bases). Germline assignment: CDR1 MGHRA and CDR2 YSYEKL. CDR3 length equals 15 residues. V was trimmed by 2 bases and J by 3 bases, leaving 13 bases between them. DNA for the CDR3: TGCGCCAGCAGCCAACCCGGGACTACGGACACTGAAGCTTTCTTT. Protein sequence: CASSQPGTTDTEAFF.

The chain employs TRBV10-3 and TRBJ2-3; 7 bases map to TRBD2. Germline V gene lookup returns CDR1 ENHRY and CDR2 SYGVKD. J lost 2 bases, V lost 0 bases, and 2 bases had no gene match. This CDR3 comprises 15 residues. The CDR3 region is CAISESGTITDTQYF. Here the CDR3 DNA reads TGTGCCATCAGTGAGTCCGGGACTATCACAGATACGCAGTATTTT.

This chain connects TRBV2 to TRBJ2-7; D remains ambiguous. V was clipped by 3 bases and J by 2 bases, with 11 bases between them. The germline gives CDR1 SNHLY, CDR2 FYNNEI. The CDR3 covers 14 residues. The DNA for the CDR3 is TGTGCCAGCAGTGAGGTAGGGCCAACCTACGAGCAGTACTTC. Amino acid sequence: CASSEVGPTYEQYF.

The V gene is TRBV4-1, the J gene TRBJ2-5, with TRBD2 as a possible D gene (6 bases). The end of the DNA is better explained by TRBJ2-7, so the J call may be wrong. The CDR3 runs to 15 residues. Germline CDR1 reads MGHRA; CDR2 reads YSYEKL. For the CDR3, the DNA is TGCGCCAGCAGCCAAGACTCGGGACTCCCTCGCGAGCAGTACTTC. Protein: CASSQDSGLPREQYF.

The chain uses TRBV6-6 and TRBJ2-7; 8 bases are a match to TRBD1. J gave up 6 bases and V 5 bases, and 3 bases lay outside the gene matches. The CDR3 covers 12 residues. CDR1 MNHNY and CDR2 SVGAGI come from the germline V gene (reference sequence). This CDR3 is CASSPRGLEQYF. Written as DNA, the CDR3 is TGTGCCAGCAGTCCCAGGGGGCTCGAGCAGTACTTC.

The J gene is TRBJ1-1, the V gene TRBV18, with 9 nucleotides matching TRBD1. Trimming removed 3 bases from V and 3 bases from J; junction bases left unmatched: 2. The length of the CDR3 is 14 residues. Germline CDR1 KGHSH, CDR2 LQKENI. The CDR3 DNA follows: TGTGCCAGCTCACCCGGACAGGGGTACACTGAAGCTTTCTTT. This codes for CASSPGQGYTEAFF.

Worth noting for this clonotype: At one end the junction does not follow the germline gene, possibly because of a read error. The genes are TRBV5-1 and TRBJ2-3; TRBD1 agrees at 10 bases. From germline, CDR1 is SGHRS and CDR2 YFSETQ. The CDR3 has 18 residues. CDR3 sequence: CASSPTGTGVSSTDTRYF. For the CDR3, the DNA is TGCGCCAGCAGCCCAACCGGGACAGGGGTCTCCAGCACAGATACGCGGTATTTT.

On this clonotype: Germline is not matched at one junction end, which may reflect a read error. The chain uses TRBV6-5 and TRBJ2-3; 8 positions agree with TRBD2. The CDR3 contains 16 residues. Germline CDR1 and CDR2: MNHEY and SVGAGI. CDR3 protein: CASSYSSGGPEDTRYF. The CDR3 bases are TGTGCCAGCAGTTACTCGTCGGGAGGGCCAGAAGATACGCGGTATTTT.

The CDR3 DNA reads as TGTGCCAGCAGTTACTCGGATGCGCGGGACGAGCAGTACTTC. Its protein is CASSYSDARDEQYF. The chain combines TRBV6-6 with TRBJ2-7; tentative D call: TRBD2 (5 bases). Germline CDR1 MNHNY, CDR2 SVGAGI (reference sequence). The CDR3 is 14 amino acids. Trimming removed 0 bases from V and 5 bases from J, with 11 bases in between.

The chain carries TRBV2 and TRBJ1-2; no reliable D call. The V gene's germline CDR1 is SNHLY and CDR2 FYNNEI. The CDR3 has 10 residues. The V end lost 6 bases, the J end lost 8 bases, and 7 bases lay between the germline ends. CDR3 nucleotides: TGTGCCAGCAGGGTGAGGGGCTACACCTTC. Translating gives CASRVRGYTF.

This CDR3 reads CATSGGDPPREQYF. DNA for the CDR3: TGTGCCACCAGCGGAGGGGACCCCCCACGGGAGCAGTACTTC. This chain joins TRBV15 and TRBJ2-5, with D tentatively TRBD2 (6 bases). Trimming pared 5 bases from V and 11 bases from J, leaving 21 bases between. The germline CDR1 and CDR2 sequences are LNHNV and YYDKDF (reference sequence). The CDR3 length is 14 residues.

This chain connects TRBV15 to TRBJ2-5, with unresolved D. V dropped 4 bases and J dropped 2 bases, with 11 bases sitting between them. The CDR3 is 14 residues long. Germline values: CDR1 LNHNV, CDR2 YYDKDF (reference sequence). The CDR3 protein is CATSKPDQQETQYF. CDR3 sequence (DNA): TGTGCCACCAGCAAACCGGACCAGCAAGAGACCCAGTACTTC.

Concerning this clonotype itself: A single base separates this from a much larger clone, so it may be a read error. The chain employs TRBV29-1 and TRBJ2-3; 12 nucleotides align to TRBD2. The CDR3 length is 19 residues. Trimming removed 5 bases from V and 3 bases from J; junction bases left unmatched: 18. Germline V gene sequence: CDR1 SQVTM, CDR2 ANQGSEA. Here the CDR3 DNA reads TGCAGCGTTACAAGCCTAGCGGGAGGGCTCCCCAGTTCGACAGATACGCAGTATTTT. It translates to CSVTSLAGGLPSSTDTQYF.

The V and J genes are TRBV10-1 and TRBJ1-1; D unclear. Trimming took 2 bases from V and 4 from J, leaving 14 bases between them. The CDR3 loop spans 15 amino acids. Germline V lookup: CDR1 WNHNN, CDR2 SYGVQD (reference sequence). CDR3 in DNA: TGCGCCAGCAGTGAGCGGGTTGCACCCCGCACTGAAGCTTTCTTT. Its protein is CASSERVAPRTEAFF.

This chain joins TRBV6-1 and TRBJ1-5, with a tentative D call TRBD1 (5 bases). Germline CDR1 and CDR2: MNHNS and SASEGT. The CDR3 has 13 amino acids. V lost 4 bases and J lost 6, with 10 bases in between. This CDR3 is CASSVYGGQPQHF. CDR3 DNA sequence: TGTGCCAGCAGTGTGTACGGGGGTCAGCCCCAGCATTTT.

This chain uses TRBV3-1 with TRBJ2-7; 10 nucleotides align to TRBD1. Germline CDR1 and CDR2: LGHDT and YNNKEL (reference sequence). Trimming removed 4 bases from V and 2 bases from J; junction bases left unmatched: 5. There are 15 residues in the CDR3. The CDR3, as DNA: TGTGCCAGCAGCCTCGGACAGGGGGGTCCCTACGAGCAGTACTTC. It translates to CASSLGQGGPYEQYF.

V gene TRBV4-2 combines with J gene TRBJ1-5, with a possible D match to TRBD1 (5 bases). The CDR3 is 17 amino acids. Germline assignment: CDR1 LGHNA and CDR2 YNFKEQ. V shed 0 bases and J shed 5 bases, with 17 bases lying between them. Here the CDR3 DNA reads TGTGCCAGCAGCCAAGAGGGTCCGGGACGGCTAGATCAGCCCCAGCATTTT. Translation gives CASSQEGPGRLDQPQHF.

The chain has TRBV10-3 and TRBJ1-1, with 9 positions matching TRBD1. This CDR3 is 13 amino acids long. Germline V lookup: CDR1 ENHRY, CDR2 SYGVKD. J lost 4 bases, V lost 7 bases, and 4 bases had no gene match. CDR3 bases: TGTGCCATCACCGACAGGGGGTTCACTGAAGCTTTCTTT. Translated, it gives CAITDRGFTEAFF.

The chain is built from TRBV10-3 and TRBJ1-1; 11 positions agree with TRBD1. Germline V gene sequence: CDR1 ENHRY, CDR2 SYGVKD. V dropped 4 bases and J dropped 6; count of bases not matched to a gene: 7. The length of the CDR3 is 15 residues. The CDR3 loop is CAISGLGDRGAEAFF. In nucleotides, the CDR3 is TGTGCCATCAGTGGCCTAGGGGACAGGGGGGCTGAAGCTTTCTTT.

Note on this clonotype: A read error is possible here, since a much larger clone lies one base away. The chain employs TRBV29-1 and TRBJ2-1, with D maybe TRBD2 (5 bases). Judging by the DNA end, TRBJ2-7 fits better; the J call may be wrong. CDR1 is SQVTM, CDR2 ANQGSEA, per germline. The CDR3 has 14 amino acids. CDR3 amino acids: CSVGFVLAYNEQYF. The CDR3 DNA reads as TGCAGCGTTGGCTTCGTCCTAGCCTACAATGAGCAGTACTTC.

Only one count was recorded for this clonotype. A much bigger clone sits one base away, suggesting this may be a read error. The V and J genes are TRBV29-1 and TRBJ2-1, with D unresolved. The last part of the DNA fits TRBJ2-7 better; the J call may be wrong. This CDR3 is built from 13 residues. Germline-derived CDR1 and CDR2 are SQVTM and ANQGSEA. CDR3: CSFVDMRYNEQYF. The CDR3, as DNA: TGCAGCTTTGTAGACATGCGGTACAATGAGCAGTACTTC.

In regard to this clonotype: A much larger clone is a single base away; this may be a read error. The chain carries TRBV28 and TRBJ2-1; 11 bases map to TRBD2. V shed 0 bases, J shed 6 bases, and the junction held 1 base outside the gene matches. Germline-derived CDR1 and CDR2 are MDHEN and SYDVKM. CDR3 size: 15 residues. CDR3 DNA: TGTGCCAGCAGTTTATGGACTAGCGGGACCAATGAGCAGTTCTTC. It translates to CASSLWTSGTNEQFF.

The gene calls are TRBV7-9 and TRBJ1-6, with D perhaps TRBD1 (5 bases). The CDR3 is 17 amino acids. V lost 10 bases, J lost 0 bases, and 19 bases lay in between. From germline, CDR1 is SEHNR and CDR2 FQNEAQ (reference sequence). CDR3 amino acids: CATQNYRDASYNSPLHF. CDR3 nucleotides: TGTGCCACCCAAAATTACCGGGACGCCTCCTATAATTCACCCCTCCACTTT.